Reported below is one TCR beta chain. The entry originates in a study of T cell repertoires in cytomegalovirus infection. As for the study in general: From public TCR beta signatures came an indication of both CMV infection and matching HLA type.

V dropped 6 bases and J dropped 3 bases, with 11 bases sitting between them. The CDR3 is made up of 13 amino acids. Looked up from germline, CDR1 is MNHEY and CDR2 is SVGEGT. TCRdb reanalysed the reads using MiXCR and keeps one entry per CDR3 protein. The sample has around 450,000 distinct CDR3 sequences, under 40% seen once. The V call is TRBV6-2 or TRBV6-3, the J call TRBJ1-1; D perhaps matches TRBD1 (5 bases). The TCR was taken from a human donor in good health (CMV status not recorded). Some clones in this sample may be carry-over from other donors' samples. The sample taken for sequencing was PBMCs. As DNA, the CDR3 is TGTGCCAGCAGATCCCAGGGTTACACTGAAGCTTTCTTT. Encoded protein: CASRSQGYTEAFF.